This record covers a single T cell receptor (beta chain). Its antigen is currently unknown. PCR employed 60 Vbeta and 13 Jbeta primers. Sequencing was performed with immunoSEQ multiplex PCR; in TCRdb, only in-frame clones are kept and a portion is missing. Among 150,000 to 200,000 clones, about 62% were seen once, and the ten largest hold roughly 2.9%. The data are from a study of cytomegalovirus exposure and HLA in healthy donors. J lost 6 bases, V lost 0 bases, and 9 bases had no gene match. The CDR3 length is 17 residues. Germline values: CDR1 SGDLS, CDR2 YYNGEE. Study-wide points: The study put 150 to 200 TCR beta chains on its list as cytomegalovirus-associated. In a later analysis, compared with equally common non-associated chains, HLA-associated beta chains were more expanded.

Sequenced: PBMCs. The chain carries TRBV9 and TRBJ2-4; TRBD2 agrees at 10 bases. The sequence was obtained from a man in his forties in good health and CMV-seronegative. The DNA for the CDR3 is TGTGCCAGCAGCGTAGGGCCTAGCGGGAGTGGGGGAAACATTCAGTACTTC. Amino acid sequence: CASSVGPSGSGGNIQYF. Full variable domain (rest looked up from reference TRBV9 and TRBJ2-4): DSGVTQTPKHLITATGQRVTLRCSPRSGDLSVYWYQQSLDQGLQFLIQYYNGEERAKGNILERFSAQQFPDLHSELNLSSLELGDSALYFCASSVGPSGSGGNIQYFGAGTRLSVL.